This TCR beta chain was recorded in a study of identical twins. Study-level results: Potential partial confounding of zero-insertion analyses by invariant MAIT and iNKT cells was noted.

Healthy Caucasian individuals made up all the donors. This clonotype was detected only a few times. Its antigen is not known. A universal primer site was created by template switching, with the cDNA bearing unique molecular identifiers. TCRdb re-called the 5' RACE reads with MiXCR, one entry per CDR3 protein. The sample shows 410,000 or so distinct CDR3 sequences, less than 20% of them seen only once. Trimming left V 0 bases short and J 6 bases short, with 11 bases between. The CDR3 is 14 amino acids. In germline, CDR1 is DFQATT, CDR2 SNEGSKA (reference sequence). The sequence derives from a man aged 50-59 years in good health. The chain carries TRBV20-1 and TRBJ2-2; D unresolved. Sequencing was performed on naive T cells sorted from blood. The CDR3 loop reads CSARDYLSPGELFF. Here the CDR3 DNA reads TGCAGTGCTAGAGATTACCTCTCCCCCGGGGAGCTGTTTTTT.